A selection of T cell receptor beta chains follows, all from one sample in a study of post-analysis software for immune sequencing data. A single record per CDR3 protein comes from TCRdb applying MiXCR to the PCR reads. The table has fewer than 850,000 distinct CDR3 sequences, 25% to 30% seen once. The source material was blood. All receptors come from a girl aged 5-17 years with multiple sclerosis. Each CDR3 is given with its conserved first and last residue. Each record gives: J gene, V gene, D gene, clone size, CDR3 DNA, CDR3 protein. A D gene is named only where the DNA matches it firmly. Clone sizes are given selectively: once, few, many, or a class where the clone is expanded.

TRBJ1-5,TRBV7-9,.,few,TGTGCCAGCAGCTTAGGTGTCGGAGATCTAGGAGCTCAGCCCCAGCATTTT,CASSLGVGDLGAQPQHF
TRBJ1-5,TRBV20-1,TRBD1,.,TGCAGTGCTAGAGGCCGGGACAGTAATCAGCCCCAGCATTTT,CSARGRDSNQPQHF
TRBJ2-5,TRBV15,.,.,TGTGCCACCAGCAGAGAACACGCCGACGTCGAGACCCAGTACTTC,CATSREHADVETQYF
TRBJ2-1,TRBV4-3,.,many,TGCGCCAGCAGCCAAGACTCACTCTCCTACAATGAGCAGTTCTTC,CASSQDSLSYNEQFF
TRBJ1-5,TRBV20-1,.,few,TGCAGTGCTAGAGTATTCGACGGTAATCAGCCCCAGCATTTT,CSARVFDGNQPQHF
TRBJ2-3,TRBV4-1,.,few,TGCGCCAGCAGCCAAGAAGCCGCTAGCTTCCCCACAGATACGCAGTATTTT,CASSQEAASFPTDTQYF
TRBJ1-2,TRBV18,.,once,TGTGCCAGCTCACCACTGCCACAGGGAGCCACGGACTATGGCTACACCTTC,CASSPLPQGATDYGYTF
TRBJ1-2,TRBV7-2,.,few,TGTGCCAGCAGCCCGGGACCGACTAGGGGCTACACCTTC,CASSPGPTRGYTF
TRBJ2-3,TRBV7-2,.,.,TGTGCCAGCAGCAGTAGGGGAGGTTCAGCAGATACGCAGTATTTT,CASSSRGGSADTQYF
TRBJ1-4,TRBV15,TRBD1,.,TGTGCCACCAGCAGTCCCTCTCAGGGGGCACCTAATGAAAAACTGTTTTTT,CATSSPSQGAPNEKLFF
TRBJ2-3,TRBV20-1,.,.,TGCAGTGCTAGCAAGGCAGGATGGTCAGATACGCAGTATTTT,CSASKAGWSDTQYF
TRBJ1-2,TRBV7-9,.,.,TGTGCCAGCAGCCCGAACCGGGATTCACCTAACCGTGGCTACACCTTC,CASSPNRDSPNRGYTF
TRBJ1-2,TRBV9,.,.,TGTGCCAGCATGGCTCTGGAAGGTGGCTACACCTTC,CASMALEGGYTF
TRBJ2-7,TRBV7-2,TRBD1,few,TGTGCCAGCAGCCCCCAGACAGGGGGACCCTACGAGCAGTACTTC,CASSPQTGGPYEQYF
TRBJ2-7,TRBV20-1,TRBD2,.,TGCAGTGCGGCGGGACTAGCGGGAAGCGAGCAGTACTTC,CSAAGLAGSEQYF
TRBJ1-6,TRBV5-1,.,.,TGCGCCAGCAGCTTGGGGCCAGACGCCTATAATTCACCCCTCCACTTT,CASSLGPDAYNSPLHF
TRBJ2-7,TRBV27,.,.,TGTGCCAGCAGTTTAGGGGGCTTCTACGAGCAGTACTTC,CASSLGGFYEQYF
TRBJ1-3,TRBV3-1,.,.,TGTGCCAGCAGCCGAGGCGGAGATCCTGGAAACACCATATATTTT,CASSRGGDPGNTIYF
TRBJ1-2,TRBV29-1,TRBD1,few,TGCAGCGTGGGACAGACAAACTATGGCTACACCTTC,CSVGQTNYGYTF
TRBJ1-6,TRBV6-5,TRBD1,few,TGTGCCAGCATCAGCGGACAGGGAGGATCACCCCTCCACTTT,CASISGQGGSPLHF
TRBJ2-5,TRBV20-1,.,.,TGCAGTGCTCCCGCGAGCTTTCAAGAGACCCAGTACTTC,CSAPASFQETQYF
TRBJ1-5,TRBV20-1,.,few,TGCAGTGCTAGTTCTCTACAGGACTTCGGAAAATATAGCAATCAGCCCCAGCATTTT,CSASSLQDFGKYSNQPQHF
TRBJ1-5,TRBV12-3/TRBV12-4,.,.,TGTGCCAGCAGTTTGCAGGCAGCAAATCAGCCCCAGCATTTT,CASSLQAANQPQHF
TRBJ1-2,TRBV6-6,.,few,TGTGCCAGCAGTTACTCCGCTGGAGTGAACTATGGCTACACCTTC,CASSYSAGVNYGYTF
TRBJ2-4,TRBV29-1,TRBD2,many,TGCAGCGTGGGGACCGGGACTAGCGGGGGGGGAAACATTCAGTACTTC,CSVGTGTSGGGNIQYF
TRBJ1-1,TRBV11-3,.,few,TGTGCCAGCAGCTTAGTCTGGAACACTGAAGCTTTCTTT,CASSLVWNTEAFF
TRBJ2-1,TRBV20-1,TRBD2,few,TGCAGTGCTAGAGATCCATCGGGAGGGGATTACAATGAGCAGTTCTTC,CSARDPSGGDYNEQFF
TRBJ2-1,TRBV20-1,.,.,TGCAGTGCTAGAGACTCCGGGACTGGGGGCAATGAGCAGTTCTTC,CSARDSGTGGNEQFF
TRBJ2-5,TRBV9,TRBD1,.,TGTGCCAGCAGCCGAAGACAGGGTTCGGAAGAGACCCAGTACTTC,CASSRRQGSEETQYF